The sequence of this TCR beta chain was determined in a study of T cell changes during pregnancy in multiple sclerosis. This CDR3 is 15 amino acids long. Between the trimmed V and J ends, which lost 1 base and 5 bases, there was a span of 12 bases. Germline assignment: CDR1 MNHEY and CDR2 SMNVEV (reference sequence). Repertoires were generated with immunoSEQ multiplex PCR, while TCRdb's copy carries only in-frame clones and drops some. The sample includes roughly 52,000 clones, around 94% of them seen just once. Sequencing was performed on CD8+ T cells from peripheral blood mononuclear cells, taken before pregnancy. This clonotype was sampled from a female donor with multiple sclerosis, enrolled in a pregnancy study. This sequence joins TRBV27 and TRBJ1-5; D possibly corresponds to TRBD1 (6 bases). The CDR3 here is CASSLFPGVDQPQHF. The CDR3 DNA reads TGTGCCAGCAGTTTATTCCCAGGGGTGGATCAGCCCCAGCATTTT.